The 30 T cell receptor beta chains in this list originate from one sample, sequenced in a study of cytomegalovirus exposure and HLA in healthy donors. 13 Jbeta primers and 60 Vbeta primers were used for the PCR. Profiled with immunoSEQ multiplex PCR; TCRdb holds only in-frame clones, not every one. The data hold 210,000 or so clones, with over 65% observed a single time. The material sequenced was PBMCs. These receptors were collected from a man younger than 35 in good health and CMV-seronegative.

The gene calls are TRBV4-1 and TRBJ2-3, with 8 bases identical to TRBD1. The CDR3 is made up of 16 amino acids. Trimming removed 3 bases from V and 5 bases from J; junction bases left unmatched: 10. Germline V lookup: CDR1 MGHRA, CDR2 YSYEKL. The CDR3 loop is CASSHLEDRAVDTQYF. The DNA for the CDR3 is TGCGCCAGCAGCCATCTGGAGGACAGGGCCGTAGATACGCAGTATTTT.

This sequence joins TRBV18 and TRBJ2-6, with TRBD1 identical over 12 bases. Germline V gene sequence: CDR1 KGHSH, CDR2 LQKENI. The ends lost 4 bases at V and 2 bases at J; junction bases unmatched: 6. The CDR3 is made up of 18 amino acids. DNA for the CDR3: TGTGCCAGCTCACTCCGGGACAGGGGGCTCCCTGGGGCCAACGTCCTGACTTTC. Its protein is CASSLRDRGLPGANVLTF. Full variable domain (outside the CDR3, taken from reference TRBV18 and TRBJ2-6): NAGVMQNPRHLVRRRGQEARLRCSPMKGHSHVYWYRQLPEEGLKFMVYLQKENIIDESGMPKERFSAEFPKEGPSILRIQQVVRGDSAAYFCASSLRDRGLPGANVLTFGAGSRLTVL.

The CDR3 DNA sequence: TGTGCCAGCAGCCAAGTTACAGAATACAATGAGCAGTTCTTC. Its translation is CASSQVTEYNEQFF. The chain joins TRBV28 to TRBJ2-1; D remains ambiguous. This CDR3 has 14 residues. From germline, CDR1 is MDHEN and CDR2 SYDVKM. Trimming left V 6 bases short and J 4 bases short, with 13 bases between.

This clone was detected only once. J is TRBJ2-5 and V is TRBV5-1; TRBD2 matches 8 bases. Germline trimming cut 0 bases from V and 3 bases from J; bases unmatched to any gene: 4. The CDR3 has 15 amino acids. The germline V gene has CDR1 SGHRS and CDR2 YFSETQ. CDR3 sequence: CASSLVIAGKETQYF. The CDR3, as DNA: TGCGCCAGCAGCTTGGTAATAGCGGGGAAAGAGACCCAGTACTTC.

This sequence joins TRBV15 and TRBJ2-1; 7 nucleotides match TRBD2. V shed 4 bases and J 5 bases; nucleotides not matched to a gene: 2. The CDR3 is made up of 13 amino acids. Germline V lookup: CDR1 LNHNV, CDR2 YYDKDF (reference sequence). DNA of the CDR3: TGTGCCACCAGCACCCTAGCGGACAATGAGCAGTTCTTC. Translation gives CATSTLADNEQFF.

The chain carries TRBV28 and TRBJ1-2; 9 positions agree with TRBD1. Trimming removed 5 bases from V and 4 bases from J; junction bases left unmatched: 8. Germline lookup yields CDR1 MDHEN and CDR2 SYDVKM. The CDR3 covers 15 residues. The CDR3 coding sequence is TGTGCCAGCAGTCCAATAGGACAGGGGAGCTATGGCTACACCTTC. It specifies CASSPIGQGSYGYTF.

V is TRBV29-1 and J is TRBJ2-3; the D is unclear. The CDR3 sequence is 11 residues long. Per germline, CDR1 SQVTM and CDR2 ANQGSEA. The V end was cut by 7 bases, the J end by 8 bases, with 13 bases between. CDR3 in amino acids: CSAPKSGTQYF. The CDR3 bases are TGCAGCGCCCCAAAGTCCGGTACGCAGTATTTT.

This clone is a singleton in its sample. The genes are TRBV27 and TRBJ1-5; TRBD1 is a possible D gene (6 bases). Germline V gene data show CDR1 as MNHEY and CDR2 as SMNVEV (reference sequence). Between the trimmed V and J ends, which lost 5 bases and 0 bases, there was a span of 20 bases. This CDR3 contains 18 residues. The CDR3 is CASSVNTGTKYSNQPQHF. CDR3 sequence (DNA): TGTGCCAGCAGTGTAAACACCGGGACAAAATATAGCAATCAGCCCCAGCATTTT.

Concerning this clone itself: This specimen includes other DNA sequences encoding the same CDR3. This sequence joins TRBV9 and TRBJ1-2; possibly TRBD1 for D (5 bases). CDR3 length: 14 amino acids. V dropped 0 bases and J dropped 3 bases, with 9 bases sitting between them. Per the germline V gene, CDR1 is SGDLS and CDR2 is YYNGEE. The DNA of the CDR3 is TGTGCCAGCAGCGTAGGCGGAGGGGACTATGGCTACACCTTC. Its protein product is CASSVGGGDYGYTF. Supplemented by reference TRBV9 and TRBJ1-2, the full variable domain reads DSGVTQTPKHLITATGQRVTLRCSPRSGDLSVYWYQQSLDQGLQFLIQYYNGEERAKGNILERFSAQQFPDLHSELNLSSLELGDSALYFCASSVGGGDYGYTFGSGTRLTVV.

The J gene is TRBJ1-2, the V gene TRBV2, with D perhaps matching TRBD1 (5 bases). V lost 10 bases and J lost 2, with 20 bases in between. The CDR3 covers 15 residues. Germline V gene data show CDR1 as SNHLY and CDR2 as FYNNEI. CDR3 in amino acids: CATAGAGQRNYGYTF. The CDR3 DNA reads TGTGCCACTGCGGGCGCGGGGCAGAGGAACTATGGCTACACCTTC.

CDR3 DNA: TGTGCCTGGAGTGTAGGAGCGGGCACCTACGAGCAGTACTTC. Residues: CAWSVGAGTYEQYF. The rearrangement uses TRBV30 and TRBJ2-5; D is possibly TRBD2 (6 bases). TRBJ2-7 matches the DNA end more closely, so the J call is doubtful. The germline V gene has CDR1 GTSNPN and CDR2 SVGIG (reference sequence). CDR3 length equals 14 residues.

This chain links TRBV5-1 with TRBJ2-1; no clear D gene. The V and J ends lost 7 bases and 0 bases respectively, with 14 bases between them. This CDR3 contains 15 residues. Germline V gives CDR1 SGHRS, CDR2 YFSETQ. The CDR3 nucleotides read TGCGCCAGCCGTACCGATCCTAGCTCCTACAATGAGCAGTTCTTC. It yields the protein CASRTDPSSYNEQFF.

The gene calls are TRBV2 and TRBJ2-3, with 11 bases aligning to TRBD2. Germline V CDR1 and CDR2: SNHLY, FYNNEI. This CDR3 region has 16 residues. The V and J ends lost 3 bases and 2 bases, in that order; junction bases with no gene match: 4. CDR3 loop: CASSERLAGITDTQYF. The CDR3 DNA sequence: TGTGCCAGCAGTGAGAGACTAGCGGGAATCACAGATACGCAGTATTTT.

Remarks on this clone: Germline is not matched at one junction end, which may reflect a read error. This sequence joins TRBV28 and TRBJ1-1; no firm D call. The CDR3 is 13 amino acids. Germline lookup yields CDR1 MDHEN and CDR2 SYDVKM. CDR3 sequence (DNA): TGTGCCAGCGGGAAAATCCGGGATTCAAGGGATATCTTT. This translates into CASGKIRDSRDIF.

The chain employs TRBV27 and TRBJ2-7; D might be TRBD2 (5 bases). The CDR3 has 14 amino acids. Germline CDR1 and CDR2: MNHEY and SMNVEV (reference sequence). V lost 3 bases and J 0 bases, leaving 9 bases between the germline ends. The CDR3 reads CASSFGRASYEQYF. The DNA for the CDR3 is TGTGCCAGCAGTTTTGGGAGAGCCTCCTACGAGCAGTACTTC.

The chain employs TRBV19 and TRBJ2-1; D not resolved. Looked up from germline, CDR1 is LNHDA and CDR2 is SQIVND (reference sequence). V was shortened by 3 bases and J by 2 bases, with 8 bases between the two germline ends. The CDR3 consists of 14 residues. The CDR3 nucleotides are TGTGCCAGTAGTATCTCCCTAACCTACAATGAGCAGTTCTTC. It codes for CASSISLTYNEQFF.

CDR3 bases: TGTGCCAGCAGCACGACGACAGCGAATAATTCACCCCTCCACTTT. As protein: CASSTTTANNSPLHF. The rearrangement uses TRBV6-1 and TRBJ1-6, with a weak D call TRBD1 (5 bases). V lost 6 bases, J lost 5 bases, and 14 bases lay in between. CDR3 length equals 15 residues. Germline CDR1 is MNHNS and CDR2 is SASEGT.

This chain joins TRBV19 and TRBJ2-2, with a possible D match to TRBD2 (7 bases). The CDR3 sequence is 14 residues long. Between the trimmed V and J ends, which lost 6 bases and 3 bases, there was a span of 11 bases. Germline V gene data show CDR1 as LNHDA and CDR2 as SQIVND (reference sequence). The CDR3 DNA reads as TGTGCCAGTAGCGGGGGGCATTACACCGGGGAGCTGTTTTTT. It is translated as CASSGGHYTGELFF. The variable domain in full, with the rest retrieved from reference TRBV19 and TRBJ2-2, is DGGITQSPKYLFRKEGQNVTLSCEQNLNHDAMYWYRQDPGQGLRLIYYSQIVNDFQKGDIAEGYSVSREKKESFPLTVTSAQKNPTAFYLCASSGGHYTGELFFGEGSRLTVL.

J is TRBJ1-2 and V is TRBV28; D is undetermined. Germline assignment: CDR1 MDHEN and CDR2 SYDVKM. V was cut by 7 bases and J by 4 bases, with 13 bases left in between. There are 13 residues in the CDR3. The CDR3 coding sequence is TGTGCCAGCACCCTGGGAGCTTCCTATGGCTACACCTTC. This codes for CASTLGASYGYTF.

The chain recombines TRBV2 with TRBJ2-2; 7 nucleotides match TRBD1. Germline V gives CDR1 SNHLY, CDR2 FYNNEI. With V trimmed by 6 bases and J by 7 bases, 8 bases remained unmatched. The CDR3 runs 14 residues. CDR3 nucleotide sequence: TGTGCCAGCAGCCGACAGGGAACCGGCGGGGAGCTGTTTTTT. Translated: CASSRQGTGGELFF. The full variable domain, in which reference TRBV2 and TRBJ2-2 provide the parts outside the CDR3, is EPEVTQTPSHQVTQMGQEVILRCVPISNHLYFYWYRQILGQKVEFLVSFYNNEISEKSEIFDDQFSVERPDGSNFTLKIRSTKLEDSAMYFCASSRQGTGGELFFGEGSRLTVL.

The chain combines TRBV6-4 with TRBJ2-3, with a possible D match to TRBD2 (5 bases). The CDR3 has 14 residues. CDR1 and CDR2 (germline): MRHNA, SNTAGT. V lost 4 bases and J 1 base, leaving 9 bases between the germline ends. As DNA, the CDR3 is TGTGCCAGCAGTGCTAGCCTCGGCACAGATACGCAGTATTTT. This translates into CASSASLGTDTQYF.

This clone was seen only once. The V and J genes are TRBV6-4 and TRBJ1-5, with D hard to call. Germline V gene lookup returns CDR1 MRHNA and CDR2 SNTAGT. The CDR3 length is 12 residues. The V end was cut by 7 bases, the J end by 9 bases, with 13 bases between. CDR3 sequence (DNA): TGTGCCAGCAAGCCGGGGATGGGGCCCCAGCATTTT. The encoded protein is CASKPGMGPQHF.

This rearrangement joins TRBV6-5 to TRBJ2-3, with D possibly being TRBD2 (6 bases). Per the germline V gene, CDR1 is MNHEY and CDR2 is SVGAGI. Deletions cut 3 bases from V and 1 base from J, with 8 bases between. This CDR3 is 14 amino acids long. CDR3 in amino acids: CASSYSGGTDTQYF. CDR3 nucleotide sequence: TGTGCCAGCAGTTATTCGGGGGGCACAGATACGCAGTATTTT.

This chain uses TRBV7-3 with TRBJ2-1, with 7 bases matching TRBD1. V lost 5 bases to trimming and J lost 5 bases; unmatched junction nucleotides: 6. CDR1 SGHTA and CDR2 FQGTGA come from the germline V gene. The CDR3 covers 14 residues. The CDR3 sequence is CASSPRQGNNEQFF. The CDR3 nucleotides are TGTGCCAGCAGCCCGAGACAGGGAAACAATGAGCAGTTCTTC.

The rearrangement joins TRBV27 to TRBJ2-1; D remains ambiguous. The CDR3 length is 13 residues. V lost 2 bases to trimming and J lost 6 bases, with 8 bases between them. Looked up from germline, CDR1 is MNHEY and CDR2 is SMNVEV (reference sequence). The CDR3 region has the DNA TGTGCCAGCAGTTTAAACTCAGGCAATGAGCAGTTCTTC. Residues: CASSLNSGNEQFF.

The chain recombines TRBV5-1 with TRBJ2-2, with D maybe TRBD1 (7 bases). Per the germline V gene, CDR1 is SGHRS and CDR2 is YFSETQ. Trimming pared 7 bases from V and 7 bases from J, leaving 14 bases between. This CDR3 is built from 13 residues. This chain's CDR3 is CASSEGANGELFF. In DNA form, the CDR3 reads TGCGCCAGCTCGGAGGGGGCGAACGGGGAGCTGTTTTTT.

V usage is TRBV4-1 and J usage is TRBJ2-1; D uncertain. The CDR3 has 15 residues. Germline V gives CDR1 MGHRA, CDR2 YSYEKL. The germline V and J ends were trimmed by 4 bases and 8 bases, with 18 bases remaining between them. The CDR3 coding sequence is TGCGCCAGCAGCCCCTCACCCGCCCCGGTCCATGAGCAGTTCTTC. It encodes CASSPSPAPVHEQFF.

This sequence joins TRBV4-1 and TRBJ2-7; D may be TRBD2 (5 bases). In germline, CDR1 is MGHRA, CDR2 YSYEKL. The V gene lost 2 bases and the J gene lost 5 bases, with 13 bases spanning the gap. The CDR3 is 14 amino acids. Here the CDR3 DNA reads TGCGCCAGCAGCCAATTTGGAGGAGCCGACGAGCAGTACTTC. As protein: CASSQFGGADEQYF.

The rearrangement links TRBV6-5 to TRBJ1-2, with D possibly being TRBD1 (6 bases). The CDR3 extends over 14 amino acids. V lost 6 bases and J 2 bases, leaving 13 bases between the germline ends. The germline V gene encodes CDR1 MNHEY and CDR2 SVGAGI. The CDR3 sequence: CASRGPGANYGYTF. CDR3 in DNA: TGTGCCAGCAGGGGACCAGGGGCGAACTATGGCTACACCTTC.

The V call is TRBV18, the J call TRBJ1-5; maybe TRBD1 (5 bases). V lost 5 bases and J 9 bases, leaving 11 bases between the germline ends. The CDR3 is made up of 12 amino acids. CDR1 and CDR2 from the germline V gene are KGHSH and LQKENI. The CDR3, as DNA: TGTGCCAGCTCAGCAACAGGAAGGCCCCAGCATTTT. This codes for CASSATGRPQHF. Based on the CDR3 plus reference TRBV18 and TRBJ1-5, the full variable domain is NAGVMQNPRHLVRRRGQEARLRCSPMKGHSHVYWYRQLPEEGLKFMVYLQKENIIDESGMPKERFSAEFPKEGPSILRIQQVVRGDSAAYFCASSATGRPQHFGDGTRLSIL.